This paragraph covers one TCR beta chain sequence. Its antigen is unidentified. Trimming left V 5 bases short and J 15 bases short, with 17 bases between. This CDR3 has 12 amino acids. Germline values: CDR1 MGHDK, CDR2 SYGVNS. The PCR used 60 Vbeta and 13 Jbeta primers. Some clones are missing from TCRdb's copy, which holds only in-frame ones; the method was immunoSEQ multiplex PCR. The sample has 130,000 to 150,000 clones, around 79% seen once; the top ten hold 8.8%. The data were taken from a study of cytomegalovirus exposure and HLA in healthy donors. Study-wide results and caveats: Presence/absence analyses supposed approximately even sequencing depth among donors. HLA allele associations emerged for some 16,000 TCR beta sequences in a later analysis, at 0.05 false discovery rate. Relative to the roughly 700-donor mean, N-insertions were reportedly fewer in an Asian-associated ancestry cluster in a later analysis. As immune exposure information, only CMV serostatus was available.

The sequenced material came from PBMCs. The receptor was isolated from a woman aged 45-59 years in good health and CMV-seropositive. The rearrangement links TRBV25-1 to TRBJ2-4; D possibly corresponds to TRBD1 (5 bases). In nucleotides, the CDR3 is TGTGCCAGCAGTCGGCAGGGTTTTTATCGGTACTTC. This encodes CASSRQGFYRYF. Full variable domain (outside the CDR3, taken from reference TRBV25-1 and TRBJ2-4): EADIYQTPRYLVIGTGKKITLECSQTMGHDKMYWYQQDPGMELHLIHYSYGVNSTEKGDLSSESTVSRIRTEHFPLTLESARPSHTSQYLCASSRQGFYRYFGAGTRLSVL.